This is a list of T cell receptor gamma chains from one sample in a study of intestinal T cells in coeliac disease. With CATT, TCRdb re-called clones from the multiplex PCR reads. The sample has around 360 gamma-chain clones, about 45% seen once; the top ten hold roughly 48%. Sequencing was done on a sample of a duodenal biopsy. The receptors stem from a human donor who served as a control with a normal duodenal biopsy, not a healthy volunteer. The CDR3 runs from the conserved cysteine through the conserved F or W. Rows may omit the clone size; those that give it use once, few, many or a size class.

v_gene	abundance	j_gene	CDR3nt	CDR3aa
TRGV10	-	TRGJP1	TGTGCTGCGTGGGATTTTTATACCACTGGTTGGTTCAAGATATTT	CAAWDFYTTGWFKIF
TRGV9	few	TRGJP2	TGTGCCTTGTGGGAGGGCGGTAGTGATTGGATCAAGACGTTT	CALWEGGSDWIKTF
TRGV3	few	TRGJ1/TRGJ2	TGTGCCACCTGGGACAGGCCTAATTATTATAAGAAACTCTTT	CATWDRPNYYKKLF
TRGV10	-	TRGJP1	TGTGCGGTCAATACCACTGGTTGGTTCAAGATATTT	CAVNTTGWFKIF
TRGV11	-	TRGJ1/TRGJ2	TGTGCCTGCTGGATTAGCCCGCATATTATTTATAAGAAACTCTTT	CACWISPHIIYKKLF
TRGV10	-	TRGJP1	TGTGCTGCGTGGGATTATGAACATGACGACACGTGGTTGTTCAAGATATTT	CAAWDYEHDDTWLFKIF
TRGV10	-	TRGJ1/TRGJ2	TGTGCTGGCGTGGGAGTTATTAGGGCCAGGCCATTTTATTATAAGAAACTCTTT	CAGVGVIRARPFYYKKLF
TRGV10	-	TRGJ1/TRGJ2	TGTGCTGCGTGGGATTATCCAGCAGTTTATTATAAGAAACTCTTT	CAAWDYPAVYYKKLF
TRGV8	-	TRGJP2	TGTGCACCTGGCTTTAGTGATTGGATCAAGACGTTT	CAPGFSDWIKTF
TRGV4	once	TRGJ1/TRGJ2	TGTGCCACCTGGGATGGGCGTTATTATAAGAAACTCTTT	CATWDGRYYKKLF
TRGV10	-	TRGJ1/TRGJ2	TGTGCTGCGTGGGATCAGAGGTATAAGAAACTCTTT	CAAWDQRYKKLF
TRGV10	-	TRGJP1	TGTGCTGCGTGGGGTAGTAGGGTCGGTAAGATATTT	CAAWGSRVGKIF
TRGV4	few	TRGJ1/TRGJ2	TGTGCCCACCTGGGATGGGGCCTTTATTATAAGAAACTCTTT	CAHLGWGLYYKKLF
TRGV2	hyperexpanded	TRGJP2	TGTGCCCACCTGGGACGGGCCAGGTGGATCAAGACGTTT	CAHLGRARWIKTF
TRGV8	-	TRGJ1/TRGJ2	TGTGCCACCTGGCCAACCCGAAATTATTACAAGAAACTCTTT	CATWPTRNYYKKLF
TRGV10	-	TRGJ1/TRGJ2	TGTGCTGCGTGGGAGTTATTAGGCCAGGCCATTTATTATAAGAAACTCTTT	CAAWELLGQAIYYKKLF
TRGV10	-	TRGJ1/TRGJ2	TGTGCTGCGTGGGATTCCCCCCTTTATTATAAGAAACTCTTT	CAAWDSPLYYKKLF
TRGV10	few	TRGJ1/TRGJ2	TGTGCTGCGTGGGGATTGGACGGTTATAAGAAACTCTTT	CAAWGLDGYKKLF
TRGV10	-	TRGJ1/TRGJ2	TGTGCTGCGTGGAGTAGTAGACAGGTTTATTATAAGAAACTCTTT	CAAWSSRQVYYKKLF
TRGV4	-	TRGJP1	TGTGCCACCTGGGATGGGCGAGTTGGTTTCAAGATATTT	CATWDGRVGFKIF
TRGV10	-	TRGJ1/TRGJ2	TGTGCTGGCGTGGGATTGGACGGTTATAAGAAACTCTTT	CAGVGLDGYKKLF
TRGV8	large	TRGJ1/TRGJ2	TGTGCCACCTTCTCTAAGAAACTCTTT	CATFSKKLF
TRGV8	-	TRGJ1/TRGJ2	TGTGCCACCTGGGGGCCTAAATTATTT	CATWGPKLF